Listed below are T cell receptor beta chains from one sample, sequenced in a study of cytomegalovirus exposure and HLA in healthy donors. Generated by immunoSEQ multiplex PCR, the TCRdb table keeps only in-frame clones and is missing some. The sample lists tens of thousands of clones; 70% to 85% were seen once. The sequenced sample consisted of PBMCs. The receptors were gathered from a man aged 60 to 75 in good health and CMV-seronegative. The CDR3 runs from the conserved cysteine through the conserved F or W. Each record gives: D gene, J gene, clone size, V gene, CDR3 length, CDR3 DNA, CDR3 protein. A D gene is named only where the DNA matches it firmly. The size entry is marked missing in some rows and otherwise reads once, few, many or a size class.

>-|TRBJ2-1|-|TRBV18|14
TGTGCCAGCTCACTACCCGGGGTCAACAATGAGCAGTTCTTC
CASSLPGVNNEQFF
>TRBD2|TRBJ2-1|-|TRBV29-1|15
TGCAGCGTTGAAGGTAGCGGGGACAAAATCGATGAGCAGTTCTTC
CSVEGSGDKIDEQFF
>-|TRBJ1-1|once|TRBV29-1|12
TGCAGCGTTACAGGGTGGGTCACTGAAGCTTTCTTT
CSVTGWVTEAFF
>-|TRBJ2-2|-|TRBV7-7|14
TGTGCTCGAACAAAGCTAGCGAACACCGGGGAGCTGTTTTTT
CARTKLANTGELFF
>TRBD1|TRBJ1-1|-|TRBV6-6|15
TGTGCCAGCAGTGCATCAGCCGCTGACAGGGGGGAAGCTTTCTTT
CASSASAADRGEAFF
>TRBD1|TRBJ1-4|-|TRBV6-5|15
TGTGCCAGCAGTTCCCCGGGACAGTATAATGAAAAACTGTTTTTT
CASSSPGQYNEKLFF
>TRBD1|TRBJ2-7|-|TRBV6-1|14
TGTGCCAGCAGTGCCCTTCAGGGGGCGTACGAGCAGTACTTC
CASSALQGAYEQYF
>-|TRBJ1-5|-|TRBV14|15
TGTGCCAGCAGCCCCTGGACTGCAGGAAATCAGCCCCAGCATTTT
CASSPWTAGNQPQHF
>TRBD2|TRBJ2-7|-|TRBV6-1|16
TGTGCCAGCAGTGAAGACCCGGGACTAGCGGGCTACGAGCAGTACTTC
CASSEDPGLAGYEQYF
>-|TRBJ2-7|-|TRBV7-9|16
TGTGCCAGCAGCCCCGGTCAACGGGGGGCATCCTACGAGCAGTACTTC
CASSPGQRGASYEQYF
>-|TRBJ1-5|few|TRBV15|16
TGTGCCACCAGCAGGCGAACAGGCTCGCGGAATCAGCCCCAGCATTTT
CATSRRTGSRNQPQHF
>-|TRBJ1-2|-|TRBV10-3|18
TGTGCCATCAGTGAGCTAGAACTACAGGGTCGGTCTATCGGTGGCTACACCTTC
CAISELELQGRSIGGYTF
>TRBD1|TRBJ2-5|-|TRBV18|15
TGTGCCAGCTCACCAGCACAGGGGGGCCGAGAGACCCAGTACTTC
CASSPAQGGRETQYF
>-|TRBJ1-4|-|TRBV5-1|14
TGCGCCAGCAGCTTGGGCCAGACTAATGAAAAACTGTTTTTT
CASSLGQTNEKLFF
>-|TRBJ2-1|-|TRBV11-1|18
TGTGCCAGCAGATCCCCGGGGGTGGGCGGCAGCTCCTACAATGAGCAGTTCTTC
CASRSPGVGGSSYNEQFF
>-|TRBJ1-2|-|TRBV5-4|17
TGTGCCAGCAGCTCCCCCAGCGCAGGACGGAGGGACTATGGCTACACCTTC
CASSSPSAGRRDYGYTF
>-|TRBJ2-7|-|TRBV25-1|15
TGTGCCAGCAGTGATATCGCGAGAGGTTCCTACGAGCAGTACTTC
CASSDIARGSYEQYF
>-|TRBJ2-1|-|TRBV6-5|14
TGTGCCAGCAGTTACGGGACACTGAATAATGAGCAGTTCTTC
CASSYGTLNNEQFF
>-|TRBJ1-1|few|TRBV27|20
TGTGCCAGCAGCCCTCCCCTAGGGGTCTCCATAAGGGGTCCGAACACTGAAGCTTTCTTT
CASSPPLGVSIRGPNTEAFF
>-|TRBJ1-1|-|TRBV9|15
TGTGCCAGCAGCGTAGACTCGAAGATGAACACTGAAGCTTTCTTT
CASSVDSKMNTEAFF
>-|TRBJ2-3|once|TRBV5-1|14
TGCGCCAGCAGCTTGGGGGGCCAAGGAGATACGCAGTATTTT
CASSLGGQGDTQYF
>TRBD1|TRBJ1-1|once|TRBV5-1|16
TGCGCCAGCAGCTTGATTGGGACAGCCATGAACACTGAAGCTTTCTTT
CASSLIGTAMNTEAFF
>-|TRBJ2-7|-|TRBV7-2|14
TGTGCCAGCAGCTTCTCAGGGTCCCCCTACGAGCAGTACTTC
CASSFSGSPYEQYF
>-|TRBJ1-2|-|TRBV9|11
TGTGCCAGCAGGCGGGACGCAAGACACACCTTC
CASRRDARHTF
>-|TRBJ1-6|-|TRBV7-2|16
TGTGCCAGCAGCCCCATGGTAGGGGTCTATAATTCACCCCTCCACTTT
CASSPMVGVYNSPLHF
>-|TRBJ1-5|-|TRBV28|15
TGTGCCAGCAGTGGCCGGGACACCACCTATCAGCCCCAGCATTTT
CASSGRDTTYQPQHF
>TRBD1|TRBJ2-1|-|TRBV5-1|14
TGCGCCAGCAGCTTGGTGCAGGGGGCGAATGAGCAGTTCTTC
CASSLVQGANEQFF
>-|TRBJ2-7|-|TRBV7-9|13
TGTGCCAGCAGCCTACGGAGCAGGGACGAGCAGTACTTC
CASSLRSRDEQYF
>-|TRBJ1-3|-|TRBV28|16
TGTGCCAGCAGTCCCCCGGCAGGCGCTGGAGGAAACACCATATATTTT
CASSPPAGAGGNTIYF
>-|TRBJ2-5|-|TRBV28|13
TGTGCCAGCAGTTCTCCGAGTCAAGAGACCCAGTACTTC
CASSSPSQETQYF
>-|TRBJ2-1|-|TRBV6-6|14
TGTGCCAGCACCGAGATTGCGACTAGCAATGAGCAGTTCTTC
CASTEIATSNEQFF
>-|TRBJ2-7|-|TRBV7-2|12
TGTGCCAGCAGTGAGACTAGTCGCGAGCAGTACTTC
CASSETSREQYF
>TRBD1|TRBJ1-1|few|TRBV6-5|14
TGTGCCAGCAGAAGGGGGACAGGGAACACTGAAGCTTTCTTT
CASRRGTGNTEAFF
>-|TRBJ2-3|-|TRBV7-2|13
TGTGCCAGCAGCCGCGGCGAGGAGGGTACGCAGTATTTT
CASSRGEEGTQYF
>TRBD1|TRBJ1-4|-|TRBV30|14
TGTGCCTGGAGTGTAGGGGGCGGCCTAGGAAAACTGTTTTTT
CAWSVGGGLGKLFF
>-|TRBJ2-1|-|TRBV2|14
TGTGCCAGCAGAACAGGGCTAAACTACAATGAGCAGTTCTTC
CASRTGLNYNEQFF
>TRBD2|TRBJ2-4|-|TRBV2|17
TGTGCCAGCAAGGGACCGGGACTAGCAGCAGCCAAAAACATTCAGTACTTC
CASKGPGLAAAKNIQYF
>TRBD2|TRBJ2-3|-|TRBV9|17
TGTGCCAGCAGCGTAAGCCCTAGCGGCTCTAACACAGATACGCAGTATTTT
CASSVSPSGSNTDTQYF
>TRBD1|TRBJ1-6|-|TRBV7-2|17
TGTGCCAGCAGCTTAGAGTTCACACAGGGGGATAATTCACCCCTCCACTTT
CASSLEFTQGDNSPLHF
>-|TRBJ2-2|-|TRBV4-2|17
TGTGCCAGCAGCCAAGAAGTAGGCAGGCTGAACACCGGGGAGCTGTTTTTT
CASSQEVGRLNTGELFF
>-|TRBJ2-1|-|TRBV7-9|15
TGTGCCAGCAGCTTAGGACAGATCTCCTACAATGAGCAGTTCTTC
CASSLGQISYNEQFF
>TRBD1|TRBJ1-3|large|TRBV6-5|13
TGTGCCAGTGGTCAAGGACAGGGGGACACCATATATTTT
CASGQGQGDTIYF
>TRBD2|TRBJ2-3|once|TRBV10-1|15
TGCGCCAGCAGTGATCAGTCTAGCGGAACAGATACGCAGTATTTT
CASSDQSSGTDTQYF
>TRBD1|TRBJ1-6|-|TRBV5-4|15
TGTGCCAGCAGCACATCCGGGGGACAGAATTCACCCCTCCACTTT
CASSTSGGQNSPLHF
>TRBD2|TRBJ2-2|-|TRBV4-3|14
TGCGCCAGCATGATAGCGGGGGGCACCGGGGAGCTGTTTTTT
CASMIAGGTGELFF
>-|TRBJ2-1|-|TRBV5-1|11
TGCGCCAGCAGCCAGCAGGGAGAGCAGTTCTTC
CASSQQGEQFF